Following are 23 T cell receptor beta chains from one sample sequenced in a study of blood T cells in healthy people across ages. A second PCR of roughly 7 to 11 cycles used a sample-barcoded 5' primer and a J-beta primer mix. MiXCR, applied by TCRdb to the 5' RACE reads, yields one record per CDR3 protein. The data contain more than 650,000 distinct CDR3 sequences, 22% of them singletons. Specimen: blood. These receptors originate from a man between 65 and 85 years old in good health.

The gene calls are TRBV5-6 and TRBJ1-1; D not resolved. The CDR3 spans 13 residues. V was clipped by 4 bases and J by 2 bases, with 9 bases between them. Per the germline V gene, CDR1 is SGHDT and CDR2 is YYEEEE. CDR3 DNA: TGTGCCAGCAGCCCCGGGTTCAACACTGAAGCTTTCTTT. Amino acid sequence: CASSPGFNTEAFF.

The rearrangement links TRBV28 to TRBJ2-1; 8 nucleotides line up with TRBD2. CDR1 is MDHEN, CDR2 SYDVKM, per germline. The CDR3 is 13 amino acids. V was pared by 8 bases and J by 8 bases, with 8 bases of the junction left unmatched. CDR3 bases: TGTGCCAGCTGGGGGACTAGTCGTGATGAGCAGTTCTTC. The encoded protein is CASWGTSRDEQFF.

The chain links TRBV27 to TRBJ1-4, with D perhaps matching TRBD1 (6 bases). Between the trimmed V and J ends, which lost 6 bases and 2 bases, there was a span of 7 bases. The CDR3 runs 13 residues. The V gene's germline CDR1 is MNHEY and CDR2 SMNVEV (reference sequence). CDR3 sequence (DNA): TGTGCCAGCAGACAGGGTACTAATGAAAAACTGTTTTTT. Encoded protein: CASRQGTNEKLFF.

This clonotype has more than one count but fewer than ten. The V call is TRBV7-2, the J call TRBJ2-5; D is perhaps TRBD1 or TRBD2 (6 bases each). V was clipped by 4 bases and J by 2 bases, with 23 bases between them. The CDR3 spans 18 residues. Germline loops: CDR1 SGHTA, CDR2 FQGNSA. CDR3 nucleotides: TGTGCCAGCAGCTCACAAAGAGTGGGGGGCTACCAACAAGAGACCCAGTACTTC. Amino acid sequence: CASSSQRVGGYQQETQYF.

The chain couples TRBV20-1 to TRBJ1-2; TRBD1 matches 8 bases. The CDR3 runs 15 residues. Germline assignment: CDR1 DFQATT and CDR2 SNEGSKA (reference sequence). The V segment lost 0 bases and the J segment 2 bases; nucleotides outside the gene matches: 5. CDR3 amino acids: CSARETQGANYGYTF. CDR3 nucleotide sequence: TGCAGTGCTAGAGAAACGCAGGGGGCAAACTATGGCTACACCTTC.

This clonotype was seen a few times. The V call is TRBV28, the J call TRBJ2-7; perhaps TRBD2 as D (5 bases). CDR1 is MDHEN, CDR2 SYDVKM, per germline. CDR3 length: 12 amino acids. V was pared by 3 bases and J by 6 bases, with 9 bases between. DNA of the CDR3: TGTGCCAGCAGTTTTGGACTGCGCGAGCAGTACTTC. Its protein is CASSFGLREQYF.

This clonotype appeared a few times. The chain recombines TRBV6-5 with TRBJ1-3; D is perhaps TRBD1 (6 bases). Germline V gene data show CDR1 as MNHEY and CDR2 as SVGAGI. Trimming stripped 2 bases from V and 2 bases from J, with 13 bases between. The CDR3 contains 16 residues. The DNA for the CDR3 is TGTGCCAGCAGTTACGGAGGCAGGGGAACTGGAAACACCATATATTTT. Its translation is CASSYGGRGTGNTIYF.

This clonotype was counted only a few times. The V call is TRBV12-3 or TRBV12-4, the J call TRBJ1-3; 8 bases are a match to TRBD1. The CDR3 length is 15 residues. Losses at the gene ends were 3 bases for V and 3 bases for J; bases not matched to a gene: 4. The chain's CDR3 is CASSFSGGSGNTIYF. The CDR3 DNA sequence: TGTGCCAGCAGTTTCTCAGGGGGCAGTGGAAACACCATATATTTT.

The CDR3 loop reads CASSLAEPGLAGSNTGELFF. CDR3 bases: TGCGCCAGCAGCTTGGCCGAACCAGGACTAGCGGGGTCGAACACCGGGGAGCTGTTTTTT. This chain uses TRBV5-1 with TRBJ2-2, with 12 bases matching TRBD2. This CDR3 comprises 20 residues. V lost 0 bases and J lost 0; bases outside the gene matches: 9. CDR1 is SGHRS and CDR2 is YFSETQ in the germline V gene.

This clonotype was counted many times. The chain employs TRBV20-1 and TRBJ2-1; a possible D gene is TRBD2 (5 bases). The CDR3 sequence is 16 residues long. The germline gives CDR1 DFQATT, CDR2 SNEGSKA (reference sequence). Trimming took off 3 bases at V and 7 bases at J, with 22 bases between the two ends. The CDR3 DNA follows: TGCAGTGCTAGTCCCAGCATGGGGAGTATTGGGAATGAGCAGTTCTTC. Translating gives CSASPSMGSIGNEQFF.

The chain uses TRBV7-9 and TRBJ2-3; the match to TRBD2 covers 8 bases. The CDR3 spans 14 residues. CDR1 and CDR2 (germline): SEHNR, FQNEAQ (reference sequence). Losses at the gene ends were 3 bases for V and 6 bases for J; bases not matched to a gene: 5. The chain's CDR3 is CASSLRTSLDTQYF. The CDR3 region has the DNA TGTGCCAGCAGCTTGAGGACTAGCCTGGATACGCAGTATTTT.

As to this clonotype: The CDR3 does not close with the conserved phenylalanine or tryptophan, likely indicating a read error. This rearrangement joins TRBV7-9 to TRBJ2-1; D is unresolved. The J call may be in error: the DNA end matches TRBJ2-7 better. The CDR3 loop spans 9 amino acids. The germline V gene encodes CDR1 SEHNR and CDR2 FQNEAQ (reference sequence). The DNA of the CDR3 is TGTGCCAGCAGCTTAAAGCAGTACGTC. Residues: CASSLKQYV.

J is TRBJ2-7 and V is TRBV28; D is possibly TRBD1 (5 bases). V shed 7 bases and J shed 3 bases, with 16 bases lying between them. From germline, CDR1 is MDHEN and CDR2 SYDVKM. The CDR3 runs to 14 residues. The CDR3 is CASIPGSRGYEQYF. In DNA form, the CDR3 reads TGTGCCAGCATCCCGGGCTCTAGGGGCTACGAGCAGTACTTC.

J is TRBJ2-1 and V is TRBV5-1; tentatively, D is TRBD2 (5 bases). Trimming pared 6 bases from V and 5 bases from J, leaving 12 bases between. Germline V CDR1 and CDR2: SGHRS, YFSETQ. The CDR3 totals 13 residues. The CDR3: CASNSAEHNEQFF. CDR3 sequence (DNA): TGCGCCAGCAATTCAGCGGAACACAATGAGCAGTTCTTC.

The chain links TRBV28 to TRBJ2-7; D remains unclear. The CDR3 is 12 amino acids. Germline values: CDR1 MDHEN, CDR2 SYDVKM. The CDR3 nucleotides are TGTGCAGTAGGATCGAGCTCCTACGAGCAGTACTTC. Amino acid sequence: CAVGSSSYEQYF. The full variable domain, its missing parts supplied by reference TRBV28 and TRBJ2-7, is DVKVTQSSRYLVKRTGEKVFLECVQDMDHENMFWYRQDPGLGLRLIYFSYDVKMKEKGDIPEGYSVSREKKERFSLILESASTNQTSMYLCAVGSSSYEQYFGPGTRLTVT.

This clonotype has only a few counts. The chain combines TRBV7-3 with TRBJ1-4; unclear D gene. CDR1 and CDR2 (germline): SGHTA, FQGTGA. Trimming removed 0 bases at V and 0 bases at J, with 14 bases between. CDR3 length: 18 amino acids. In nucleotides, the CDR3 is TGTGCCAGCAGCTTAACGTTTGAGCTGAACGCAACTAATGAAAAACTGTTTTTT. It translates to CASSLTFELNATNEKLFF.

This clonotype occurred a few times. The chain joins TRBV24-1 to TRBJ2-3, with 10 bases identical to TRBD2. The V segment lost 4 bases and the J segment 4 bases; nucleotides outside the gene matches: 4. The germline V gene has CDR1 KGHDR and CDR2 SFDVKD. There are 15 residues in the CDR3. Here the CDR3 DNA reads TGTGCCACCAGTGACCGCGGACTAGCGGCAGATACGCAGTATTTT. Translating it yields CATSDRGLAADTQYF.

The chain links TRBV5-6 to TRBJ1-4; tentatively, D is TRBD1 (5 bases). The CDR3 has 15 residues. The V gene's germline CDR1 is SGHDT and CDR2 YYEEEE. With 4 bases removed from V and 7 bases from J, the gap between germline ends came to 17 bases. The CDR3: CASSQGLSDGEKLFF. In nucleotides, the CDR3 is TGTGCCAGCAGCCAGGGACTCTCGGATGGTGAAAAACTGTTTTTT.

This sequence joins TRBV5-1 and TRBJ2-7, with D perhaps being TRBD1 or TRBD2 (5 bases each). Germline V CDR1 and CDR2: SGHRS, YFSETQ. The CDR3 sequence is 15 residues long. V dropped 5 bases and J dropped 2 bases, with 17 bases sitting between them. The chain's CDR3 is CASSPELGTPYEQYF. The DNA of the CDR3 is TGCGCCAGCAGTCCAGAACTTGGGACGCCCTACGAGCAGTACTTC.

There are a few counts of this clonotype. Possible read error: a much larger clone is one base away. The CDR3 is CASSLGLASNYGYAF. The CDR3 nucleotides are TGTGCCAGCAGCTTGGGGTTAGCCTCGAACTATGGCTACGCCTTC. The chain has TRBV5-5 and TRBJ1-2; D remains unclear. Germline V gives CDR1 SGHKS, CDR2 YYEKEE (reference sequence). The CDR3 is 15 amino acids.

This clonotype was picked up a small number of times. The J gene is TRBJ2-6, the V gene TRBV6-5, with 9 bases that match TRBD2. The length of the CDR3 is 16 residues. J gave up 0 bases and V 6 bases, and 3 bases lay outside the gene matches. Per the germline V gene, CDR1 is MNHEY and CDR2 is SVGAGI. This CDR3 reads CASRAGGPSGANVLTF. The DNA of the CDR3 is TGTGCCAGCAGAGCGGGGGGCCCCTCTGGGGCCAACGTCCTGACTTTC.

This clonotype was seen more than once but under ten times. The CDR3: CASGATGGTDTQYF. The CDR3 DNA reads as TGTGCCAGCGGCGCCACAGGGGGCACAGATACGCAGTATTTT. This chain joins TRBV25-1 and TRBJ2-3; 7 bases are shared with TRBD1. This CDR3 has 14 residues. V dropped 8 bases and J dropped 1; count of bases not matched to a gene: 6. CDR1 and CDR2 from the germline V gene are MGHDK and SYGVNS.

This clonotype has ten or more counts. The chain combines TRBV5-1 with TRBJ2-7; 8 bases are a match to TRBD1. The CDR3 covers 15 residues. V was clipped by 2 bases and J by 2 bases; unmatched bases: 6. Looked up from germline, CDR1 is SGHRS and CDR2 is YFSETQ. This chain's CDR3 is CASSFQSQGAYEQYF. The CDR3 DNA is TGCGCCAGCAGCTTCCAGTCACAGGGGGCCTACGAGCAGTACTTC.